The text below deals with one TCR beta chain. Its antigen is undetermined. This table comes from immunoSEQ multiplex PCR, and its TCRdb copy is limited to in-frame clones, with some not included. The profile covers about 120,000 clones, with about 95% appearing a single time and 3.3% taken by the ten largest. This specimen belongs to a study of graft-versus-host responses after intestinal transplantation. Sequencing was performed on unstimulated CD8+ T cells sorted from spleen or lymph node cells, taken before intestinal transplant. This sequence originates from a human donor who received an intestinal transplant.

CDR3 amino acids: CASSLGAGGQETQYF. The CDR3 DNA reads as TGTGCCAGCAGTTTGGGGGCCGGGGGTCAAGAGACCCAGTACTTC. The V gene is TRBV27, the J gene TRBJ2-5; possibly TRBD1 or TRBD2 for D (6 bases each). CDR1 MNHEY and CDR2 SMNVEV come from the germline V gene (reference sequence). The germline V and J ends were trimmed by 3 bases and 2 bases, with 13 bases remaining between them. The CDR3 is 15 amino acids.